The TCR beta chain described here comes from a study of graft-versus-host responses after intestinal transplantation. Study background: Recipients were all induced with anti-thymocyte globulin, then given tacrolimus and steroids for about three years. Overall study results and limits: Ileal or blood samples showed some GvH clones first, and such clones were also found in recipient marrow.

The CDR3 sequence is 13 residues long. V was trimmed by 6 bases and J by 4 bases, leaving 13 bases between them. Germline CDR1 reads SGHDN; CDR2 reads FVKESK. Measured with immunoSEQ multiplex PCR; TCRdb has only the in-frame clones, and not every one. This sample has 100,000 or so clones; roughly 91% occur once, and the top ten carry 1.5% to 2.5%. On this clone: Its antigen is still unknown.

The rearrangement joins TRBV14 to TRBJ2-7, with D perhaps matching TRBD1 (6 bases). This sequence originates from a human donor who received an intestinal transplant. The material sequenced was unstimulated CD8+ T cells sorted from spleen or lymph node cells, taken before intestinal transplant. The CDR3 nucleotides are TGTGCCAGCAGGCCTGCAGGGGCTTACGAGCAGTACTTC. Protein: CASRPAGAYEQYF.